Below, 5 T cell receptor beta chains from the same sample are listed, as sequenced in a study of blood T cell repertoires in COVID-19. Sequenced by immunoSEQ multiplex PCR; TCRdb stores in-frame clones only, minus some. Altogether 100,000 or so clones are present, around 85% being singletons, with the ten largest covering about 1.8%. The specimen was peripheral blood. All receptors come from a woman in her 70s with active or convalescent COVID-19.

This clone occurred once. The rearrangement uses TRBV7-9 and TRBJ2-1; 9 bases fit TRBD2. There are 14 residues in the CDR3. The germline gives CDR1 SEHNR, CDR2 FQNEAQ (reference sequence). V lost 1 base, J lost 6 bases, and 1 base stayed unmatched. The CDR3 DNA sequence: TGTGCCAGCAGCTTAGTGACTAGCGGCAATGAGCAGTTCTTC. Residues: CASSLVTSGNEQFF.

This chain uses TRBV18 with TRBJ2-1; D is perhaps TRBD1 (7 bases). CDR1 is KGHSH and CDR2 is LQKENI in the germline V gene. CDR3 length: 13 amino acids. Trimming removed 9 bases from V and 5 bases from J, with 14 bases in between. CDR3 bases: TGTGCCAGTGGAGGGACAGCACACAATGAGCAGTTCTTC. It translates to CASGGTAHNEQFF.

In regard to this clone: One end of the junction does not line up with germline, which may come from a read error. The chain employs TRBV28 and TRBJ1-2, with 7 positions matching TRBD1. The CDR3 has 15 amino acids. CDR1 is MDHEN and CDR2 is SYDVKM in the germline V gene. The CDR3: CVSSMTGQPNYGYTF. CDR3 DNA sequence: TGTGTCAGCAGTATGACAGGGCAACCTAACTATGGCTACACCTTC.

J is TRBJ2-3 and V is TRBV6-2 or TRBV6-3, with D perhaps TRBD2 (6 bases). From germline, CDR1 is MNHEY and CDR2 SVGEGT. This CDR3 is 16 amino acids long. V lost 6 bases, J lost 6 bases, and 22 bases lay in between. For the CDR3, the DNA is TGTGCCAGCAGCCCGGCTCCCAAACGGGGGTTGGATACGCAGTATTTT. Amino acids: CASSPAPKRGLDTQYF.

This clone was recorded once. The chain combines TRBV6-2 or TRBV6-3 with TRBJ1-1; D perhaps matches TRBD1 (6 bases). Germline values: CDR1 MNHEY, CDR2 SVGEGT. Trimming stripped 5 bases from V and 5 bases from J, with 15 bases between. This CDR3 region has 14 residues. Here the CDR3 reads CASSPHTGKTEAFF. The CDR3 DNA reads TGTGCCAGCAGTCCCCATACAGGGAAGACTGAAGCTTTCTTT.